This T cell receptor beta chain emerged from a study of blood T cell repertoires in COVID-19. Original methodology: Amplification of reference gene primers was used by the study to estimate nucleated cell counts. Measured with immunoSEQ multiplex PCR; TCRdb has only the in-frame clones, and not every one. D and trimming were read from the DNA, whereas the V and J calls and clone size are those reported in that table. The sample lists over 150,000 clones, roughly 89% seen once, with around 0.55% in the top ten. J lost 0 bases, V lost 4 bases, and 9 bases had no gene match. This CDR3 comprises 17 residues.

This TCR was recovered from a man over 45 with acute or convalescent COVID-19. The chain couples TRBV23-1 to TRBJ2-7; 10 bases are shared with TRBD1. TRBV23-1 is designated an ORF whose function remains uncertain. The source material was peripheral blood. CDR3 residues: CASSPTYRDRGSYEQYV. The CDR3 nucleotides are TGCGCCAGCAGTCCTACCTACCGGGACAGGGGCTCCTACGAGCAGTACGTC.